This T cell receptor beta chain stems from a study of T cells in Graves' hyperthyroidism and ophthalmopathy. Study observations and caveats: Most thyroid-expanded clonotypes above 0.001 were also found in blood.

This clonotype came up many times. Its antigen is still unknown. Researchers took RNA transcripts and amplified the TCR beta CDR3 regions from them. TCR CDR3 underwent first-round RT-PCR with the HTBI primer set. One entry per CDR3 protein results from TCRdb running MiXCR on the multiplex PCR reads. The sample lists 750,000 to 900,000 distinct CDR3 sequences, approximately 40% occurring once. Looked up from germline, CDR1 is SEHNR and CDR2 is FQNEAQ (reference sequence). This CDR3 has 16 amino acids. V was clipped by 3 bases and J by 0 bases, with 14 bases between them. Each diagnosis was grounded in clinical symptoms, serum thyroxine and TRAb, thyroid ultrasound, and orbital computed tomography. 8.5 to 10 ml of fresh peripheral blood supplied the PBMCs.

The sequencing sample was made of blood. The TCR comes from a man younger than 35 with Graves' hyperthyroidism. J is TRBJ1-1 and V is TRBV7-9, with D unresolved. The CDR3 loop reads CASSLRAIPMNTEAFF. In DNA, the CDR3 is TGTGCCAGCAGCTTGAGAGCAATCCCAATGAACACTGAAGCTTTCTTT.